The rows below give T cell receptor beta chains drawn from one sample of a study of identical twins. TCRdb fed the 5' RACE reads into MiXCR, producing one record per CDR3 protein. The sample has around 480,000 distinct CDR3 sequences, 14% seen once. This sample also appeared in a second study, on yellow fever vaccine responses in identical twins.

Sequencing was carried out using CD4+ T cells sorted from blood. The receptors shown here come from a woman aged 18-30 years in good health. CDR3s include the opening cysteine and the closing phenylalanine or tryptophan. A D gene is named only where the DNA matches it firmly. Not all rows give a size; the values are once, few, many and, for expanded clones, a class.

>TRBJ2-1|TRBV15|few|.|15
CATSRALAGYNEQFF
TGTGCCACCAGCAGAGCATTGGCAGGGTACAATGAGCAGTTCTTC
>TRBJ2-7|TRBV12-3/TRBV12-4|few|.|15
CASSPPRQGYYEQYF
TGTGCCAGCAGCCCCCCCCGACAAGGATATTACGAGCAGTACTTC
>TRBJ2-2|TRBV12-3/TRBV12-4|few|TRBD2|16
CASRSRWGRDTGELFF
TGTGCCAGCAGATCCCGGTGGGGGAGGGACACCGGGGAGCTGTTTTTT
>TRBJ2-1|TRBV5-1|.|.|15
CASSLEARWVHEQFF
TGCGCCAGCAGCTTGGAGGCTAGATGGGTCCATGAGCAGTTCTTC
>TRBJ2-2|TRBV6-2/TRBV6-3|few|.|15
CASRQAGEAAGELFF
TGTGCCAGCAGACAGGCAGGGGAAGCGGCCGGGGAGCTGTTTTTT
>TRBJ2-3|TRBV10-3|few|TRBD2|14
CATWTSGRGPTQYF
TGTGCCACATGGACTAGCGGGAGGGGGCCCACGCAGTATTTT
>TRBJ1-4|TRBV5-1|.|TRBD1|15
CASSLGDRSNEKLFF
TGCGCCAGCAGCTTGGGGGACAGATCTAATGAAAAACTGTTTTTT
>TRBJ2-7|TRBV6-2/TRBV6-3|few|.|14
CASSLSGTTYEQYF
TGTGCCAGCAGTCTATCCGGGACAACCTACGAGCAGTACTTC
>TRBJ1-3|TRBV29-1|many|.|14
CSDPQGSPGNTIYF
TGCAGCGACCCACAGGGCTCTCCTGGAAACACCATATATTTT
>TRBJ2-3|TRBV11-2|.|.|14
CASSLTGYTDTQYF
TGTGCCAGCAGCTTAACTGGGTACACAGATACGCAGTATTTT
>TRBJ2-1|TRBV18|.|.|16
CASSPGDASSYNEQFF
TGTGCCAGCTCACCTGGGGACGCAAGCTCCTACAATGAGCAGTTCTTC
>TRBJ2-4|TRBV2|.|.|18
CASSLSWGEALAKNIQYF
TGTGCCAGCAGTCTAAGTTGGGGAGAAGCTTTAGCCAAAAACATTCAGTACTTC
>TRBJ2-5|TRBV29-1|many|TRBD2|14
CSVDSSGGQETQYF
TGCAGCGTTGATTCTAGCGGGGGACAAGAGACCCAGTACTTC
>TRBJ2-7|TRBV12-3/TRBV12-4|.|TRBD1|12
CASSLQGFEQYF
TGTGCCAGCAGCCTACAGGGGTTCGAGCAGTACTTC
>TRBJ2-7|TRBV5-1|.|TRBD2|19
CASSLEASGNRLSSYEQYF
TGCGCCAGCAGCTTGGAGGCTAGCGGGAACCGATTGAGTAGCTACGAGCAGTACTTC
>TRBJ2-3|TRBV18|few|TRBD2|17
CASSPLPSGSTTDTQYF
TGTGCCAGCTCACCACTTCCTAGCGGGAGTACGACAGATACGCAGTATTTT
>TRBJ2-1|TRBV20-1|few|TRBD2|14
CSATGTSGNNEQFF
TGCAGTGCTACCGGGACTAGCGGCAACAATGAGCAGTTCTTC
>TRBJ2-3|TRBV4-1|many|.|16
CASSSRGGPTSDTQYF
TGCGCCAGCAGCTCAAGGGGGGGGCCTACTTCAGATACGCAGTATTTT
>TRBJ2-3|TRBV24-1|.|TRBD2|17
CATSDSRTSGSTDTQYF
TGTGCCACCAGTGACTCTCGGACTAGCGGGAGCACAGATACGCAGTATTTT
>TRBJ2-7|TRBV7-9|.|.|14
CASSAPGGTPEQYF
TGTGCCAGCAGCGCACCGGGGGGCACCCCCGAGCAGTACTTC
>TRBJ2-2|TRBV7-9|many|.|15
CASSFGTLNTGELFF
TGTGCCAGCAGCTTTGGGACGCTAAACACCGGGGAGCTGTTTTTT
>TRBJ2-5|TRBV10-3|.|.|11
CAIGRGETQYF
TGTGCCATCGGTCGCGGGGAGACCCAGTACTTC
>TRBJ2-7|TRBV27|few|TRBD1|15
CASSTSGGPYYEQYF
TGTGCCAGCAGTACTTCAGGGGGCCCTTACTACGAGCAGTACTTC
>TRBJ2-2|TRBV7-2|.|TRBD2|18
CASSLAPGASGRAGELFF
TGTGCCAGCAGCTTAGCCCCCGGGGCTAGCGGGAGGGCCGGGGAGCTGTTTTTT
>TRBJ2-1|TRBV6-1|few|TRBD2|14
CASSRGGFGNEQFF
TGTGCCAGCAGCCGGGGAGGGTTCGGGAATGAGCAGTTCTTC
>TRBJ2-7|TRBV6-1|many|TRBD1|14
CASSKDRATYEQYF
TGTGCCAGCAGTAAGGACAGGGCCACCTACGAGCAGTACTTC
>TRBJ2-3|TRBV5-1|many|.|14
CASSLAVGPDTQYF
TGCGCCAGCAGCTTGGCCGTGGGCCCAGATACGCAGTATTTT
>TRBJ2-1|TRBV29-1|.|TRBD2|16
CSGGGLAGSSGNEQFF
TGCAGCGGAGGAGGACTAGCGGGAAGTAGTGGCAATGAGCAGTTCTTC
>TRBJ2-7|TRBV27|few|TRBD2|16
CASSPFTSGGSYEQYF
TGTGCCAGCAGTCCCTTCACTAGCGGGGGCTCCTACGAGCAGTACTTC
>TRBJ2-5|TRBV7-2|many|TRBD1|15
CASSNRQGYQETQYF
TGTGCCAGCAGCAACCGACAGGGGTACCAAGAGACCCAGTACTTC
>TRBJ2-7|TRBV20-1|few|.|14
CSARVSFRSYEQYF
TGCAGTGCTAGAGTTTCATTCCGCTCCTACGAGCAGTACTTC
>TRBJ2-1|TRBV11-2|.|TRBD2|15
CASSPGTSGWNEQFF
TGTGCCAGCAGCCCCGGGACTAGCGGGTGGAATGAGCAGTTCTTC
>TRBJ2-7|TRBV20-1|few|.|11
CSARLGSGQYF
TGCAGTGCTAGACTGGGGTCTGGGCAGTACTTC
>TRBJ2-1|TRBV19|few|.|12
CASSPPGREQFF
TGTGCCAGTAGTCCCCCCGGCCGTGAGCAGTTCTTC
>TRBJ2-4|TRBV6-2/TRBV6-3|.|TRBD2|21
CASSWTGGAFVKILAKNIQYF
TGTGCCAGCAGCTGGACCGGGGGGGCCTTCGTGAAAATCCTAGCCAAAAACATTCAGTACTTC
>TRBJ2-7|TRBV18|few|.|12
CASSPDVYEQYF
TGTGCCAGCTCACCGGACGTCTACGAGCAGTACTTC
>TRBJ2-2|TRBV5-1|few|.|15
CASSQTGVNTGELFF
TGCGCCAGCAGCCAGACAGGCGTGAACACCGGGGAGCTGTTTTTT
>TRBJ2-5|TRBV27|few|TRBD2|15
CASSRRGERIETQYF
TGTGCCAGCAGCCGCCGGGGGGAGCGAATAGAGACCCAGTACTTC
>TRBJ2-3|TRBV2|few|TRBD2|16
CASSELAGGRTDTQYF
TGTGCCAGCAGTGAACTAGCGGGAGGGCGCACAGATACGCAGTATTTT